Below, 20 T cell receptor beta chains from the same sample are listed, as sequenced in a study of vaccination and CD4 T cells after COVID-19. No antigens are known for them. The study sequenced cultured CD4+ T cell DNA using the Oncomine TCR Beta short-read assay. TCRdb passed the PCR reads through MiXCR, listing each CDR3 protein once. The table shows about 21,000 distinct CDR3 sequences, with about 40% occurring only once. The treatment denotes: 10-day PBMC culture with coronavirus spike peptide pools or control peptides (ViraFEST assay). Sequences were derived from CD4+ T cells from blood, cultured in vitro, sampled before SARS-CoV-2 vaccination. The receptors come from a human donor who had recovered from COVID-19.

V is TRBV28 and J is TRBJ2-7; a possible D gene is TRBD2 (5 bases). Germline lookup yields CDR1 MDHEN and CDR2 SYDVKM. This CDR3 comprises 13 residues. Trimming left V 3 bases short and J 5 bases short, with 11 bases between. The CDR3 loop is CASSFSGSNEQYF. The DNA of the CDR3 is TGTGCCAGCAGTTTCAGTGGGAGCAACGAGCAGTACTTC.

This clonotype was observed a handful of times. The rearrangement joins TRBV6-2 or TRBV6-3 to TRBJ1-2, with unresolved D. This CDR3 has 16 amino acids. V was trimmed by 2 bases and J by 1 base, leaving 14 bases between them. Germline-derived CDR1 and CDR2 are MNHEY and SVGEGT. The CDR3 nucleotides read TGTGCCAGCAGTTACCATGAGTCTACAGTTAACTATGGCTACACCTTC. The encoded protein is CASSYHESTVNYGYTF.

The rearrangement uses TRBV20-1 and TRBJ1-2; D gene ambiguous. Germline assignment: CDR1 DFQATT and CDR2 SNEGSKA (reference sequence). This CDR3 has 13 residues. V was pared by 2 bases and J by 2 bases, with 9 bases between. In DNA form, the CDR3 reads TGCAGTGCTAGACCGGCTCCCAACTATGGCTACACCTTC. Translating gives CSARPAPNYGYTF.

This clonotype ranks as large (0.1 to 1%). The rearrangement uses TRBV24-1 and TRBJ2-1; 15 positions agree with TRBD2. CDR1 and CDR2 from the germline V gene are KGHDR and SFDVKD. The CDR3 extends over 16 amino acids. J lost 6 bases, V lost 3 bases, and 2 bases had no gene match. The CDR3 loop is CATSDGLAGGFNEQFF. The CDR3 nucleotides read TGTGCCACCAGTGATGGACTAGCGGGGGGGTTCAATGAGCAGTTCTTC.

Only a few counts were recorded for this clonotype. The rearrangement joins TRBV5-8 to TRBJ2-7; 10 bases match TRBD2. V was clipped by 5 bases and J by 3 bases; unmatched bases: 5. CDR3 length equals 14 residues. Germline V gene sequence: CDR1 SGHTS, CDR2 YDEGEE. The CDR3 here is CASRGTSVNYEQYF. CDR3 DNA sequence: TGTGCCAGCAGAGGGACTAGCGTAAACTACGAGCAGTACTTC.

This clonotype has only a few counts. The rearrangement joins TRBV11-2 to TRBJ1-1; a possible D gene is TRBD1 (6 bases). The germline V gene encodes CDR1 SGHAT and CDR2 FQNNGV. The V and J ends lost 6 bases and 5 bases respectively, with 13 bases between them. The CDR3 covers 13 residues. DNA for the CDR3: TGTGCCAGCAGTGCACAGGGCCCGACTGAAGCTTTCTTT. As protein: CASSAQGPTEAFF.

The chain combines TRBV20-1 with TRBJ2-7; D gene ambiguous. Trimming took off 4 bases at V and 4 bases at J, with 14 bases between the two ends. This CDR3 spans 13 amino acids. Germline CDR1 and CDR2: DFQATT and SNEGSKA (reference sequence). The CDR3 reads CSATSSSKYEQYF. The CDR3, as DNA: TGCAGTGCTACGTCGTCTAGTAAGTACGAGCAGTACTTC.

In its sample, this clonotype was seen a few times. The rearrangement joins TRBV6-1 to TRBJ2-7; TRBD1 might be the D (6 bases). The CDR3 spans 14 residues. V was trimmed by 4 bases and J by 0 bases, leaving 10 bases between them. In germline, CDR1 is MNHNS, CDR2 SASEGT. The CDR3: CASSANRVSYEQYF. The CDR3 region has the DNA TGTGCCAGCAGTGCAAACAGGGTCTCCTACGAGCAGTACTTC.

The chain is built from TRBV6-5 and TRBJ2-7, with D uncertain. Germline V gene data show CDR1 as MNHEY and CDR2 as SVGAGI. The CDR3 length is 19 residues. V was cut by 0 bases and J by 0 bases, with 21 bases left in between. The CDR3 is CASSYSVGETSSSSYEQYF. The CDR3 DNA reads as TGTGCCAGCAGTTACTCTGTAGGCGAGACATCCTCGAGCTCCTACGAGCAGTACTTC.

This chain joins TRBV5-1 and TRBJ1-1, with D unresolved. Germline CDR1 is SGHRS and CDR2 is YFSETQ. The CDR3 contains 11 residues. V lost 5 bases, J lost 0 bases, and 2 bases lay in between. As DNA, the CDR3 is TGCGCCAGCAGTCTGAACACTGAAGCTTTCTTT. Translation: CASSLNTEAFF. Based on the CDR3 plus reference TRBV5-1 and TRBJ1-1, the full variable domain is KAGVTQTPRYLIKTRGQQVTLSCSPISGHRSVSWYQQTPGQGLQFLFEYFSETQRNKGNFPGRFSGRQFSNSRSEMNVSTLELGDSALYLCASSLNTEAFFGQGTRLTVV.

The gene calls are TRBV6-5 and TRBJ1-5; 7 bases line up with TRBD1. V shed 4 bases, J shed 3 bases, and the junction held 3 bases outside the gene matches. Germline V lookup: CDR1 MNHEY, CDR2 SVGAGI. CDR3 length equals 14 residues. This chain's CDR3 is CASSSGGNNQPQHF. CDR3 nucleotides: TGTGCCAGCAGTTCAGGGGGTAACAATCAGCCCCAGCATTTT.

CDR3 region: CASARRWRQGLGNEQFF. The CDR3 DNA reads TGTGCCAGTGCACGACGATGGAGGCAGGGGTTAGGCAATGAGCAGTTCTTC. The chain joins TRBV19 to TRBJ2-1; tentative D call: TRBD1 (6 bases). V gave up 8 bases and J gave up 6 bases, with 26 bases separating them. From germline, CDR1 is LNHDA and CDR2 SQIVND (reference sequence). CDR3 length equals 17 residues.

The chain joins TRBV19 to TRBJ2-3; 10 nucleotides line up with TRBD1. There are 16 residues in the CDR3. Trimming removed 4 bases from V and 5 bases from J; junction bases left unmatched: 9. The germline V gene has CDR1 LNHDA and CDR2 SQIVND (reference sequence). CDR3 sequence reads: CASSTQTGGHLDTQYF. For the CDR3, the DNA is TGTGCCAGTAGTACCCAGACAGGGGGCCATCTAGATACGCAGTATTTT.

This clonotype was observed once. The chain uses TRBV6-1 and TRBJ2-4; D is undetermined. Between the trimmed V and J ends, which lost 1 base and 0 bases, there was a span of 7 bases. This CDR3 comprises 15 residues. CDR1 and CDR2 from the germline V gene are MNHNS and SASEGT. As DNA, the CDR3 is TGTGCCAGCAGTGAAGGTGTACTAGCCAAAAACATTCAGTACTTC. Translation gives CASSEGVLAKNIQYF.

This rearrangement joins TRBV10-1 to TRBJ2-1; 9 positions match TRBD2. Per germline, CDR1 WNHNN and CDR2 SYGVQD (reference sequence). This CDR3 contains 14 residues. V lost 4 bases to trimming and J lost 7 bases; unmatched junction nucleotides: 5. The CDR3 protein is CASSASGGLNEQFF. The CDR3, as DNA: TGCGCCAGCAGTGCCAGCGGGGGGCTAAATGAGCAGTTCTTC.

The chain has TRBV7-3 and TRBJ2-2; no definite D call. Between the trimmed V and J ends, which lost 5 bases and 6 bases, there was a span of 7 bases. Germline CDR1 reads SGHTA; CDR2 reads FQGTGA. The CDR3 spans 12 residues. The CDR3 protein is CASSPGAGELFF. Here the CDR3 DNA reads TGTGCCAGCAGCCCTGGGGCCGGGGAGCTGTTTTTT.

CDR3 residues: CASSIVWSGDGYTF. In nucleotides, the CDR3 is TGTGCCAGTAGTATAGTGTGGTCCGGGGACGGCTACACCTTC. The gene calls are TRBV19 and TRBJ1-2, with D perhaps TRBD1 (5 bases). Germline V gene data show CDR1 as LNHDA and CDR2 as SQIVND (reference sequence). The CDR3 loop spans 14 amino acids. The V gene lost 1 base and the J gene lost 8 bases, with 14 bases spanning the gap.

The genes are TRBV7-2 and TRBJ1-6; the D is unclear. This CDR3 comprises 13 residues. Germline loops: CDR1 SGHTA, CDR2 FQGNSA. Trimming took 1 base from V and 8 from J, leaving 6 bases between them. The CDR3 spells CASSLDRYSPLHF. CDR3 sequence (DNA): TGTGCCAGCAGCTTAGACCGGTATTCACCCCTCCACTTT.

The V and J genes are TRBV12-5 and TRBJ2-2; D possibly corresponds to TRBD1 (6 bases). This CDR3 spans 15 amino acids. The V end was cut by 4 bases, the J end by 3 bases, with 12 bases between. Germline CDR1 and CDR2: LGHNT and FRNRAP. The CDR3 DNA is TGTGCTAGTGGTTCATCGGGACACTACACCGGGGAGCTGTTTTTT. It specifies CASGSSGHYTGELFF. Drawing the rest from reference TRBV12-5 and TRBJ2-2, the complete variable domain is DARVTQTPRHKVTEMGQEVTMRCQPILGHNTVFWYRQTMMQGLELLAYFRNRAPLDDSGMPKDRFSAEMPDATLATLKIQPSEPRDSAVYFCASGSSGHYTGELFFGEGSRLTVL.

The chain recombines TRBV20-1 with TRBJ2-5, with D possibly matching TRBD2 (6 bases). This CDR3 contains 15 residues. Trimming took 0 bases from V and 2 from J, leaving 13 bases between them. Germline CDR1 and CDR2: DFQATT and SNEGSKA (reference sequence). The CDR3 DNA reads as TGCAGTGCTAGAGATCCAGCGGGCCAGCAAGAGACCCAGTACTTC. Translating gives CSARDPAGQQETQYF.